This T cell receptor beta chain was identified in a study of blood T cells in healthy people across ages. As concerns this clonotype: Its antigen is as yet unknown.

The CDR3 has 13 residues. Looked up from germline, CDR1 is MNHEY and CDR2 is SVGEGT. V lost 9 bases and J lost 6; bases outside the gene matches: 8. Next came a second PCR, run for roughly 6 to 11 cycles, which used a sample-barcoded 5' primer along with a J-beta primer mix. TCRdb independently ran MiXCR on the 5' RACE reads; one entry per CDR3 protein. The sample lists fewer than 2,000,000 distinct CDR3 sequences, roughly 32% occurring once. A minimum of 6 million PBMCs was isolated per sample. Study results and caveats: Unsorted PBMCs prevented conclusive naive versus antigen-experienced comparison. Estimates drawn from one million T cells were deemed to understate diversity.

Sequencing used blood. This rearrangement joins TRBV6-2 or TRBV6-3 to TRBJ2-1; 7 bases align to TRBD2. The sequence was collected from a woman aged 25 to 39 in good health. CDR3 DNA sequence: TGTGCCAGTTACAGGACTAGTGGCAATGAGCAGTTCTTC. Protein product: CASYRTSGNEQFF.